The 28 T cell receptor beta chains listed next were all sequenced from one sample in a study of shared clonotypes between healthy human individuals. Sequencing was performed with immunoSEQ multiplex PCR; in TCRdb, only in-frame clones are kept and a portion is missing. The data show about 2 million clones, with roughly 95% seen just once and 0.13% held by the top ten. Sequencing used naive CD4+ T cells sorted from blood. The sample's subset: CD45RA+ positively selected. Receptors were obtained from a man aged 18 to 30 in good health.

The chain recombines TRBV21-1 with TRBJ2-1. TRBV21-1 is listed as a pseudogene. The length of the CDR3 is 16 residues. The CDR3 sequence: CASNPLPWTMANEQFF. DNA for the CDR3: TGTGCCAGCAACCCATTGCCATGGACCATGGCCAATGAGCAGTTCTTC.

Concerning this clone itself: The sample contains more than one DNA sequence encoding this CDR3. This sequence joins TRBV6-5 and TRBJ1-1; D call uncertain. The germline V and J ends were trimmed by 5 bases and 7 bases, with 8 bases remaining between them. CDR1 and CDR2 (germline): MNHEY, SVGAGI. The CDR3 covers 11 residues. In DNA, the CDR3 is TGTGCCAGCAGTCGGGGAAATGAAGCTTTCTTT. Its protein is CASSRGNEAFF.

The chain employs TRBV21-1 and TRBJ2-7; no DNA check was done on the table's D call, TRBD2. TRBV21-1 is labeled a pseudogene. This CDR3 is built from 14 residues. CDR3 protein: CASSRFRDSWGQYF. CDR3 sequence (DNA): TGTGCCAGCAGTCGCTTCCGGGATTCATGGGGGCAGTACTTC.

The chain couples TRBV10-1 to TRBJ2-7; 9 bases are a match to TRBD2. Germline CDR1 is WNHNN and CDR2 is SYGVQD (reference sequence). V lost 4 bases and J lost 0; bases outside the gene matches: 4. The length of the CDR3 is 15 residues. CDR3 bases: TGCGCCAGCAGTGGACCGGGACTAGCCTCCTACGAGCAGTACTTC. This gives the protein CASSGPGLASYEQYF.

For this clone: This CDR3 is also generated by other DNA sequences in the sample. J is TRBJ1-2 and V is TRBV6-6; D is unclear. The germline gives CDR1 MNHNY, CDR2 SVGAGI (reference sequence). The V end was cut by 0 bases, the J end by 3 bases, with 8 bases between. This CDR3 has 14 amino acids. Written as DNA, the CDR3 is TGTGCCAGCAGTTACTCCCGGACGGACTATGGCTACACCTTC. Translation gives CASSYSRTDYGYTF.

With respect to this clone: One junction end disagrees with the germline gene, perhaps due to a read error. This chain links TRBV7-7 with TRBJ2-1, with TRBD2 matching over 11 bases. The CDR3 sequence is 15 residues long. Germline V gives CDR1 SSHAT, CDR2 FNYEAQ (reference sequence). The CDR3 is CASSLAGGPGNEQFF. CDR3 in DNA: TGTGCTAGCAGCTTAGCGGGAGGGCCGGGAAATGAGCAGTTCTTC.

This chain links TRBV4-1 with TRBJ2-1; D is ambiguous. Germline V gene lookup returns CDR1 MGHRA and CDR2 YSYEKL. V lost 8 bases and J 6 bases, leaving 8 bases between the germline ends. The length of the CDR3 is 11 residues. CDR3 DNA: TGCGCCAGCGGATTTCTCAATGAGCAGTTCTTC. Translated: CASGFLNEQFF.

The genes are TRBV5-4 and TRBJ2-5, with 7 bases matching TRBD1. This CDR3 is built from 15 residues. Per the germline V gene, CDR1 is SGHNT and CDR2 is YYREEE (reference sequence). V shed 2 bases, J shed 4 bases, and the junction held 8 bases outside the gene matches. The CDR3 loop reads CASSFAQGRTETQYF. Here the CDR3 DNA reads TGTGCCAGCAGCTTCGCACAGGGGCGAACAGAGACCCAGTACTTC.

The chain employs TRBV7-9 and TRBJ2-3, with D possibly matching TRBD2 (5 bases). V shed 1 base and J shed 3 bases, with 11 bases lying between them. The CDR3 is 15 amino acids. Germline assignment: CDR1 SEHNR and CDR2 FQNEAQ (reference sequence). CDR3 DNA: TGTGCCAGCAGCTTAGGTAGCGCAAGTACAGATACGCAGTATTTT. As protein: CASSLGSASTDTQYF.

As concerns this clone: Other nucleotide sequences in the sample specify the same CDR3. This chain connects TRBV6-5 to TRBJ2-2; D not resolved. In germline, CDR1 is MNHEY, CDR2 SVGAGI. Trimming pared 1 base from V and 5 bases from J, leaving 5 bases between. The CDR3 is 13 amino acids. The DNA of the CDR3 is TGTGCCAGCAGTTACTGGGGTACCGGGGAGCTGTTTTTT. Translation: CASSYWGTGELFF.

This clone was counted once. V is TRBV4-3 and J is TRBJ2-1; D ambiguous. V gave up 1 base and J gave up 6 bases, with 16 bases separating them. CDR3 length: 16 amino acids. Germline V gene lookup returns CDR1 LGHNA and CDR2 YSLEER. CDR3 in amino acids: CASSQAPGGARNEQFF. CDR3 bases: TGCGCCAGCAGCCAAGCGCCCGGTGGCGCACGCAATGAGCAGTTCTTC.

V usage is TRBV16 and J usage is TRBJ1-2, with D possibly matching TRBD1 (5 bases). The length of the CDR3 is 16 residues. Germline V gene data show CDR1 as KGHSY and CDR2 as FQNENV. V lost 2 bases to trimming and J lost 8 bases, with 21 bases between them. The DNA for the CDR3 is TGTGCCAGCAGCCAAGGAACAGGCTTGGTTGAGGGAGGCTACACCTTC. Translated: CASSQGTGLVEGGYTF.

Concerning this clone: Other nucleotide sequences from this sample produce the same CDR3. The J gene is TRBJ1-1, the V gene TRBV18; D unresolved. The CDR3 totals 13 residues. The ends were cut back, 3 bases at V and 1 base at J, with 6 bases in the middle. Germline CDR1 KGHSH, CDR2 LQKENI. CDR3 region: CASSPSGNTEAFF. As DNA, the CDR3 is TGTGCCAGCTCACCGTCGGGGAACACTGAAGCTTTCTTT.

Details on this clone: The same CDR3 also results from other DNA sequences found in this sample. CDR3: CASRTGNYGYTF. CDR3 nucleotide sequence: TGTGCCAGCAGAACAGGGAACTATGGCTACACCTTC. The chain joins TRBV6-1 to TRBJ1-2; the D gene is possibly TRBD1 (6 bases). This CDR3 region has 12 residues. V shed 6 bases and J shed 2 bases, with 7 bases lying between them. The germline V gene has CDR1 MNHNS and CDR2 SASEGT.

The chain combines TRBV5-4 with TRBJ1-3; TRBD1 is a possible D gene (5 bases). V gave up 0 bases and J gave up 0 bases, with 10 bases separating them. The V gene's germline CDR1 is SGHNT and CDR2 YYREEE (reference sequence). The CDR3 runs to 16 residues. The CDR3 region has the DNA TGTGCCAGCAGCTTGGGGGGACCTAACTCTGGAAACACCATATATTTT. Its translation: CASSLGGPNSGNTIYF.

This chain links TRBV5-4 with TRBJ2-5; D is possibly TRBD1 or TRBD2 (5 bases each). Germline CDR1 and CDR2: SGHNT and YYREEE (reference sequence). This CDR3 has 15 residues. V was cut by 4 bases and J by 2 bases, with 15 bases left in between. CDR3 protein: CASSNPGRIQETQYF. The DNA of the CDR3 is TGTGCCAGCAGCAATCCGGGACGCATACAAGAGACCCAGTACTTC.

This chain connects TRBV10-2 to TRBJ2-1; D possibly corresponds to TRBD2 (6 bases). The germline V gene encodes CDR1 WSHSY and CDR2 SAAADI. This CDR3 has 14 amino acids. V lost 5 bases, J lost 4 bases, and 12 bases lay in between. The chain's CDR3 is CASSQTRKYNEQFF. DNA of the CDR3: TGCGCCAGCAGTCAGACTAGGAAGTACAATGAGCAGTTCTTC.

This chain links TRBV30 with TRBJ2-7, with D perhaps matching TRBD2 (6 bases). The V gene lost 2 bases and the J gene lost 12 bases, with 26 bases spanning the gap. The CDR3 covers 15 residues. Germline V CDR1 and CDR2: GTSNPN, SVGIG (reference sequence). The chain's CDR3 is CAWSPGTQRDRVGYF. In nucleotides, the CDR3 is TGTGCCTGGAGTCCCGGGACTCAGAGGGACCGAGTAGGGTACTTC.

This chain connects TRBV6-6 to TRBJ1-1; 7 bases match TRBD1. CDR3 length: 14 amino acids. J was trimmed by 5 bases and V by 0 bases; bases with no gene match: 3. Germline assignment: CDR1 MNHNY and CDR2 SVGAGI (reference sequence). This chain's CDR3 is CASSYSEGATEAFF. In nucleotides, the CDR3 is TGTGCCAGCAGTTACTCGGAGGGGGCGACTGAAGCTTTCTTT.

V and J are TRBV6-1 and TRBJ2-7; 10 bases agree with TRBD2. V dropped 2 bases and J dropped 5; count of bases not matched to a gene: 9. Germline V CDR1 and CDR2: MNHNS, SASEGT. The CDR3 has 16 residues. As DNA, the CDR3 is TGTGCCAGCAGTGAATCAGGAGTACTAGCGGGACACGAGCAGTACTTC. Its translation: CASSESGVLAGHEQYF.

In DNA form, the CDR3 reads TGTGCCAGCAGGCTCGGGACGGACCACAACTATGGCTACACCTTC. Protein product: CASRLGTDHNYGYTF. The V gene is TRBV28, the J gene TRBJ1-2; possibly TRBD1 for D (5 bases). Germline loops: CDR1 MDHEN, CDR2 SYDVKM. Trimming stripped 6 bases from V and 2 bases from J, with 16 bases between. The CDR3 has 15 residues.

The chain combines TRBV7-6 with TRBJ2-7; 7 bases agree with TRBD1. V was pared by 4 bases and J by 0 bases, with 9 bases of the junction left unmatched. The CDR3 covers 16 residues. The V gene's germline CDR1 is SGHVS and CDR2 FNYEAQ. The CDR3 DNA sequence: TGTGCCAGCAGCTCGCCCCGGACAGGAAGCTCCTACGAGCAGTACTTC. Translated: CASSSPRTGSSYEQYF.

This clone was seen only a few times. The chain is built from TRBV10-1 and TRBJ2-2, with TRBD1 as a possible D gene (5 bases). Looked up from germline, CDR1 is WNHNN and CDR2 is SYGVQD (reference sequence). Trimming stripped 0 bases from V and 2 bases from J, with 10 bases between. This CDR3 is 16 amino acids long. DNA for the CDR3: TGCGCCAGCAGTGAGTCAAAGGGGCAAAACACCGGGGAGCTGTTTTTT. This encodes CASSESKGQNTGELFF.

The rearrangement uses TRBV4-3 and TRBJ2-3, with a tentative D call TRBD2 (6 bases). Trimming removed 1 base from V and 1 base from J, with 12 bases in between. In germline, CDR1 is LGHNA, CDR2 YSLEER. This CDR3 region has 16 residues. The CDR3 DNA follows: TGCGCCAGCAGCCAAGCGGCGGGACCCGGCACAGATACGCAGTATTTT. This codes for CASSQAAGPGTDTQYF.

The chain uses TRBV5-1 and TRBJ2-5; 15 bases align to TRBD2. CDR1 is SGHRS and CDR2 is YFSETQ in the germline V gene. With V trimmed by 4 bases and J by 5 bases, 6 bases remained unmatched. This CDR3 is 16 amino acids long. The CDR3 sequence: CASSIRTSGGAETQYF. CDR3 coding DNA: TGCGCCAGCAGCATTCGGACTAGCGGGGGGGCGGAGACCCAGTACTTC.

This chain connects TRBV9 to TRBJ2-5; 7 bases map to TRBD1. Trimming took 1 base from V and 2 from J; bases not matched to a gene: 11. Germline assignment: CDR1 SGDLS and CDR2 YYNGEE. The CDR3 extends over 17 amino acids. The CDR3, as DNA: TGTGCCAGCAGCGTATCTAGGTGGGACAGCGCACAAGAGACCCAGTACTTC. This gives the protein CASSVSRWDSAQETQYF.

With respect to this clone: This likely comes from a read error, as the CDR3 has no conserved phenylalanine or tryptophan at its end. This chain connects TRBV7-8 to TRBJ2-7; 7 bases align to TRBD1. The CDR3 length is 14 residues. V trimming: 3 bases; J trimming: 4 bases; junction bases outside the gene matches: 6. Germline CDR1 is SGHVS and CDR2 is FQNEAQ. CDR3 DNA sequence: TGTGCCAGCAGCTTTCAAGGGGGCGCGTACGAGCAGTACCTC. Translation gives CASSFQGGAYEQYL.

For the CDR3, the DNA is TGCGCCAGCAGCCAAGTCCACCCTGTGGGAAGAATGGAAGGCTACACCTTC. This codes for CASSQVHPVGRMEGYTF. The J gene is TRBJ1-2, the V gene TRBV4-1; the D is unclear. The CDR3 is 17 amino acids. The V gene lost 1 base and the J gene lost 8 bases, with 23 bases spanning the gap. Germline V gene sequence: CDR1 MGHRA, CDR2 YSYEKL.